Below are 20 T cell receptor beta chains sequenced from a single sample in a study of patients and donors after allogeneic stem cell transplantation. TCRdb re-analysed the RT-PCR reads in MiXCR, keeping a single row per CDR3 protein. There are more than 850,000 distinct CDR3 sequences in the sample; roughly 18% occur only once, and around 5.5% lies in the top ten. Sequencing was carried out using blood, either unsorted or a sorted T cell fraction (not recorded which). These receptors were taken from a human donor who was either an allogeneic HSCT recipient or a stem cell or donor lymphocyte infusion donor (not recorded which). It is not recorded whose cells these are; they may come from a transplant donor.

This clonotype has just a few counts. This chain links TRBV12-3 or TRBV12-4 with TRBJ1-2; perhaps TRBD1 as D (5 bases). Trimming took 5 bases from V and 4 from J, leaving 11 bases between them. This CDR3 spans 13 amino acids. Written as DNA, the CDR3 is TGTGCCAGCAGTGGGCGACAGCTCTATGGCTACACCTTC. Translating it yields CASSGRQLYGYTF.

CDR3 coding DNA: TGTGCCATCAGCCGAGGGAGGGTTGGCGAGACCCAGTACTTC. Amino acid sequence: CAISRGRVGETQYF. The chain couples TRBV10-3 to TRBJ2-5, with 7 bases aligning to TRBD2. The CDR3 has 14 amino acids. Germline V lookup: CDR1 ENHRY, CDR2 SYGVKD. The junction had 9 bases not matched to a gene; V was cut back by 6 bases and J by 5 bases.

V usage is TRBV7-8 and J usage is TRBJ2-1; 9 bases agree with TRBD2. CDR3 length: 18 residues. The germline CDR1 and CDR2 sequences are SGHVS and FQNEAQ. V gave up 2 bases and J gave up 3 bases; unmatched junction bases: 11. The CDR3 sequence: CASSLRGLVAGVYNEQFF. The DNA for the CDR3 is TGTGCCAGCAGCTTAAGGGGGCTGGTAGCGGGAGTCTACAATGAGCAGTTCTTC.

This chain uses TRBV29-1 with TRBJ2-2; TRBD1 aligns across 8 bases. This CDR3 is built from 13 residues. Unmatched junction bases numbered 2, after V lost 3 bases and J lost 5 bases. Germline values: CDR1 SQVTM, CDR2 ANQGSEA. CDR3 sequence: CSVDRGRTGELFF. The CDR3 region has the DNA TGCAGCGTTGACAGGGGGCGAACCGGGGAGCTGTTTTTT.

The CDR3 coding sequence is TGTGCCAGCCAGCCTAGTGGGCGGCGTAGGGAGCAGTTCTTC. Translated: CASQPSGRRREQFF. The rearrangement links TRBV7-2 to TRBJ2-1; no clear D. This CDR3 comprises 14 residues. V lost 8 bases and J lost 10, with 21 bases in between. Germline CDR1 is SGHTA and CDR2 is FQGNSA. The variable domain in full, with the rest retrieved from reference TRBV7-2 and TRBJ2-1, is GAGVSQSPSNKVTEKGKDVELRCDPISGHTALYWYRQSLGQGLEFLIYFQGNSAPDKSGLPSDRFSAERTGGSVSTLTIQRTQQEDSAVYLCASQPSGRRREQFFGPGTRLTVL.

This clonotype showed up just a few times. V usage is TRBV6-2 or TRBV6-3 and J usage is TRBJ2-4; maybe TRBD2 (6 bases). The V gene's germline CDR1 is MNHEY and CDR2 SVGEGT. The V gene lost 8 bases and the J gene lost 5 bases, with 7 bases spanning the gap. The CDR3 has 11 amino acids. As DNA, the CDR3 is TGTGCCAGCGCGGGACAAAACATTCAGTACTTC. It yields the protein CASAGQNIQYF.

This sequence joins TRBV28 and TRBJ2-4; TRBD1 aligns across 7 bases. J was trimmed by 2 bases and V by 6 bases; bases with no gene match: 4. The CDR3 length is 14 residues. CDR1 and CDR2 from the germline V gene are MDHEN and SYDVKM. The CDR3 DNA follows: TGTGCCAGCAGAGACAGGGATCCCAAAAACATTCAGTACTTC. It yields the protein CASRDRDPKNIQYF. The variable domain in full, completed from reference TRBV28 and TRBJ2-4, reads DVKVTQSSRYLVKRTGEKVFLECVQDMDHENMFWYRQDPGLGLRLIYFSYDVKMKEKGDIPEGYSVSREKKERFSLILESASTNQTSMYLCASRDRDPKNIQYFGAGTRLSVL.

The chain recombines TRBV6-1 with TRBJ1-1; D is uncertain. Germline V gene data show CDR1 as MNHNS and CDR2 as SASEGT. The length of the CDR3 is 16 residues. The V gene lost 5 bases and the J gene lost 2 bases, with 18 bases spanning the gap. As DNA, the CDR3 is TGTGCCAGCAGTCCCCTATATATGGTTATAAACACTGAAGCTTTCTTT. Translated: CASSPLYMVINTEAFF.

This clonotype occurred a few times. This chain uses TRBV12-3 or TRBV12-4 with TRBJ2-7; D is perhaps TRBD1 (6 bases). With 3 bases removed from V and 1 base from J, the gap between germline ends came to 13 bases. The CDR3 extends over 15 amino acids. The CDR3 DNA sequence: TGTGCCAGCAGTTTGGGCAGGGGCACATCCTACGAGCAGTACTTC. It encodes CASSLGRGTSYEQYF.

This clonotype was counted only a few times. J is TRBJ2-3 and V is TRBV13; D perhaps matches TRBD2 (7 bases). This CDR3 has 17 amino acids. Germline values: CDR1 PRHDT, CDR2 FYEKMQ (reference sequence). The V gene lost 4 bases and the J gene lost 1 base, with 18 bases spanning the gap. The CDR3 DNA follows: TGTGCCAGCAGCTCCCGAATAGGGGGGGCCGGCACAGATACGCAGTATTTT. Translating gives CASSSRIGGAGTDTQYF.

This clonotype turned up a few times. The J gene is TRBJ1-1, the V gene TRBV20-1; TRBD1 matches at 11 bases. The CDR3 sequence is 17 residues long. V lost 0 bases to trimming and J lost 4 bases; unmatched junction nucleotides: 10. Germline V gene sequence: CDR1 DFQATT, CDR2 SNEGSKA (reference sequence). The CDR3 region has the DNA TGCAGTGCTAGAGACCGGACAGGGGGCAATAAAGGCACTGAAGCTTTCTTT. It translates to CSARDRTGGNKGTEAFF.

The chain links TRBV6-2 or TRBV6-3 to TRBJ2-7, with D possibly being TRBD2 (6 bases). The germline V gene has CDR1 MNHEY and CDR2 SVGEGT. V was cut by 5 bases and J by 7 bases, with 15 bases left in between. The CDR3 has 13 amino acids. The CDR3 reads CASSDGLLGEQYF. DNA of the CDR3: TGTGCCAGCAGTGATGGACTACTCGGGGAGCAGTACTTC.

As DNA, the CDR3 is TGTGCCAGCCTCCGGTCGGACTACTCCACAGATACGCAGTATTTT. This sequence encodes CASLRSDYSTDTQYF. The J gene is TRBJ2-3, the V gene TRBV28; D is perhaps TRBD2 (6 bases). This CDR3 region has 15 residues. V lost 8 bases to trimming and J lost 2 bases, with 17 bases between them. The germline gives CDR1 MDHEN, CDR2 SYDVKM.

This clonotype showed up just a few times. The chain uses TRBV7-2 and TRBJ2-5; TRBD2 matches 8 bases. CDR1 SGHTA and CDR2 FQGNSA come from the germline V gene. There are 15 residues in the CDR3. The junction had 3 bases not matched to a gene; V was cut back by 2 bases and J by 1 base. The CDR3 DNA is TGTGCCAGCAGCTTAAGCGGGAGCCCCCAAGAGACCCAGTACTTC. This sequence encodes CASSLSGSPQETQYF.

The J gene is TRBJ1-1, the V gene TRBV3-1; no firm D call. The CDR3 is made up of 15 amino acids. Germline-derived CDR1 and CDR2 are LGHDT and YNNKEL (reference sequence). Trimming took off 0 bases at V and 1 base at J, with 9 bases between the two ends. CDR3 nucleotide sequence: TGTGCCAGCAGCCAAGACAACAGAAAGAACACTGAAGCTTTCTTT. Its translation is CASSQDNRKNTEAFF.

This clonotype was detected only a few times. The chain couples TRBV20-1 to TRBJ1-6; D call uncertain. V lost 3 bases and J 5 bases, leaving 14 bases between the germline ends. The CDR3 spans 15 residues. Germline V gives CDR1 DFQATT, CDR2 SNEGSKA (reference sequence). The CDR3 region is CSASPELQHNSPLHF. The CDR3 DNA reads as TGCAGTGCTAGTCCCGAACTGCAGCATAATTCACCCCTCCACTTT.

The DNA of the CDR3 is TGTGCCAGCTCACCACCGCAGGGCTTGAAAAACATTCAGTACTTC. Translation gives CASSPPQGLKNIQYF. The chain is built from TRBV18 and TRBJ2-4, with a weak D call TRBD1 (5 bases). The CDR3 loop spans 15 amino acids. Trimming shortened V by 0 bases and J by 4 bases, and 10 bases separated the two germline ends. CDR1 and CDR2 from the germline V gene are KGHSH and LQKENI.

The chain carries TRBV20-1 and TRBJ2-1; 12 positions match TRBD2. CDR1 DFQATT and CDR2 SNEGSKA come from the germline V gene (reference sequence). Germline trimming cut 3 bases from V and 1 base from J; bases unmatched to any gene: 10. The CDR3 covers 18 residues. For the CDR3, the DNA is TGCAGTGCTAGGTCCTTACTAGCGGGGGGAAAATCCTACAATGAGCAGTTCTTC. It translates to CSARSLLAGGKSYNEQFF.

Written as DNA, the CDR3 is TGCGCCAGCAGCTTGAGTGGGACTAGCGGCCTGGAGCAGTACTTC. Protein: CASSLSGTSGLEQYF. The chain combines TRBV5-1 with TRBJ2-7; TRBD2 matches 11 bases. J gave up 7 bases and V 1 base, and 7 bases lay outside the gene matches. Germline-derived CDR1 and CDR2 are SGHRS and YFSETQ. The CDR3 runs to 15 residues.

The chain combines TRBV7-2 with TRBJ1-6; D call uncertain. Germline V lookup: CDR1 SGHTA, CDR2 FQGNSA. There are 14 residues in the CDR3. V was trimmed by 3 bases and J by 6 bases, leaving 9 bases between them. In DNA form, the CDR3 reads TGTGCCAGCAGCTTTAGGCGGTTTAATTCACCCCTCCACTTT. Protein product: CASSFRRFNSPLHF. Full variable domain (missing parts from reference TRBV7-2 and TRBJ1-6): GAGVSQSPSNKVTEKGKDVELRCDPISGHTALYWYRQSLGQGLEFLIYFQGNSAPDKSGLPSDRFSAERTGGSVSTLTIQRTQQEDSAVYLCASSFRRFNSPLHFGNGTRLTVT.